This T cell receptor (beta chain) was recorded in a study of T cells after yellow fever vaccination. The TCR cDNA carried a universal primer site and UMIs from 5'RACE template switching. TCRdb analysed the 5' RACE reads with MiXCR anew, one entry per CDR3 protein. The sample records 200,000 to 300,000 distinct CDR3 sequences, roughly 6.3% being singletons. V shed 2 bases and J 8 bases; nucleotides not matched to a gene: 12. The CDR3 contains 16 residues. Germline lookup yields CDR1 MGHRA and CDR2 YSYEKL. The receptor comes from a man aged 30-40 years who received the YFV17D yellow fever vaccine. This sequence joins TRBV4-1 and TRBJ2-1; 7 nucleotides line up with TRBD1. Sequencing used CD4+ T cells sorted from PBMCs, obtained on the day of the yellow fever booster vaccination. The CDR3 spells CASSQTAGGLFYEQFF. CDR3 in DNA: TGCGCCAGCAGCCAAACCGCAGGGGGTTTATTCTATGAGCAGTTCTTC.